The 2 T cell receptor beta chains below all came from one sample that was sequenced in a study of shared clonotypes between healthy human individuals. Clones were sequenced by immunoSEQ multiplex PCR, and TCRdb holds only the in-frame ones, with some missing. The sample holds around 1.6 million clones; 98% are singletons and the top ten take approximately 0.45%. The sample taken for sequencing was naive CD4+ T cells sorted from blood. Subset noted: CD45RA+ positively selected. The receptors derive from a man aged 30 to 45 in good health.

This clone was recorded once. The rearrangement links TRBV2 to TRBJ1-5, with D perhaps matching TRBD1 (5 bases). The CDR3 sequence is 14 residues long. V was cut by 7 bases and J by 9 bases, with 19 bases left in between. CDR1 SNHLY and CDR2 FYNNEI come from the germline V gene. CDR3 residues: CASTRGREGWPQHF. The CDR3 DNA is TGTGCCAGCACGAGGGGAAGGGAGGGGTGGCCCCAGCATTTT.

This sequence joins TRBV30 and TRBJ2-7; no clear D gene. V lost 3 bases and J lost 4, with 10 bases in between. The CDR3 loop spans 12 amino acids. Germline loops: CDR1 GTSNPN, CDR2 SVGIG (reference sequence). CDR3 nucleotide sequence: TGTGCCTGGAGCTCTCTAGGATACGAGCAGTACTTC. Its protein is CAWSSLGYEQYF.